This TCR beta chain originates from a study of blood T cell repertoires in COVID-19. Study background: Acute and convalescent COVID-19 specimens originated in the United States, Italy and Spain.

The CDR3 is made up of 13 amino acids. V gave up 10 bases and J gave up 2 bases; unmatched junction bases: 5. The V gene's germline CDR1 is ENHRY and CDR2 SYGVKD. As handled by the study authors: Reference gene primers were amplified, and this amplification served to estimate nucleated cell counts. Assay used: immunoSEQ multiplex PCR; TCRdb lists only in-frame clones, some missing. D and trimming were read from the DNA, whereas the V and J calls and clone size are those reported in that table. The table includes some 60,000 clones, 70% to 90% detected once. The sample comprised peripheral blood. The TCR originated in a human donor in a cohort sampled during active COVID-19. This chain links TRBV10-3 with TRBJ2-5, with 9 bases lining up with TRBD1. This CDR3 reads CATTDRGQETQYF. The CDR3 DNA is TGTGCCACAACGGACAGGGGTCAAGAGACCCAGTACTTC.